Shown below are 8 T cell receptor beta chains from a single sample sequenced in a study of identical twins. TCRdb processed the 5' RACE reads anew with MiXCR; each CDR3 protein has one entry. Of about 890,000 distinct CDR3 sequences listed, approximately 13% are singletons. These data also featured in a second study, about yellow fever vaccine responses in identical twins.

Sequencing used PBMCs. The origin of the receptors is a woman younger than 35 in good health.

This clonotype was found a few times. V gene TRBV27 combines with J gene TRBJ2-1, with TRBD2 identical over 12 bases. The CDR3 contains 16 residues. Unmatched junction bases numbered 9, after V lost 4 bases and J lost 8 bases. Germline-derived CDR1 and CDR2 are MNHEY and SMNVEV (reference sequence). This CDR3 is CASSWARTSGTDEQFF. In nucleotides, the CDR3 is TGTGCCAGCAGTTGGGCCCGGACTAGCGGGACGGATGAGCAGTTCTTC.

As for this clonotype: The junction departs from germline at one end; a sequencing error may be responsible. V and J are TRBV3-1 and TRBJ2-3, with TRBD2 matching over 13 bases. The CDR3 has 17 residues. Per the germline V gene, CDR1 is LGHDT and CDR2 is YNNKEL (reference sequence). This chain's CDR3 is CPSSGGTSGKSTDTQYF. CDR3 coding DNA: TGTCCCAGCAGCGGGGGGACTAGCGGGAAGAGCACAGATACGCAGTATTTT.

V and J are TRBV28 and TRBJ2-7, with D perhaps TRBD1 (6 bases). The germline V gene encodes CDR1 MDHEN and CDR2 SYDVKM. The CDR3 is 14 amino acids. Trimming left V 5 bases short and J 5 bases short, with 16 bases between. CDR3 residues: CASSPTGIAHEQYF. CDR3 DNA sequence: TGTGCCAGCAGTCCGACAGGAATCGCCCACGAGCAGTACTTC.

This clonotype has more than one count but fewer than ten. The V gene is TRBV11-2, the J gene TRBJ2-1; tentatively, D is TRBD2 (7 bases). Germline-derived CDR1 and CDR2 are SGHAT and FQNNGV. V was shortened by 1 base and J by 5 bases, with 12 bases between the two germline ends. The CDR3 consists of 15 residues. The CDR3 nucleotides read TGTGCCAGCAGCTTAGGTGGCGGGGGCCACAATGAGCAGTTCTTC. This gives the protein CASSLGGGGHNEQFF.

In its sample, this clonotype was seen once. The chain joins TRBV25-1 to TRBJ1-1; no reliable D call. The V end lost 4 bases, the J end lost 5 bases, and 17 bases lay between the germline ends. Germline V gene sequence: CDR1 MGHDK, CDR2 SYGVNS. The CDR3 is made up of 15 amino acids. CDR3 sequence reads: CASSVETWVRTEAFF. The CDR3 nucleotides are TGTGCCAGCAGTGTCGAAACGTGGGTTCGGACTGAAGCTTTCTTT.

The rearrangement joins TRBV7-2 to TRBJ1-1; D ambiguous. The germline V gene encodes CDR1 SGHTA and CDR2 FQGNSA. The CDR3 is 15 residues long. With 5 bases removed from V and 1 base from J, the gap between germline ends came to 14 bases. For the CDR3, the DNA is TGTGCCAGCAGCCCCGGAGGCCGGACGAACACTGAAGCTTTCTTT. Translated: CASSPGGRTNTEAFF. The complete variable domain, with remaining parts taken from reference TRBV7-2 and TRBJ1-1, reads GAGVSQSPSNKVTEKGKDVELRCDPISGHTALYWYRQSLGQGLEFLIYFQGNSAPDKSGLPSDRFSAERTGGSVSTLTIQRTQQEDSAVYLCASSPGGRTNTEAFFGQGTRLTVV.

This clonotype has a handful of counts. The chain has TRBV15 and TRBJ2-3; weak D call: TRBD2 (5 bases). The CDR3 has 13 amino acids. CDR1 is LNHNV and CDR2 is YYDKDF in the germline V gene (reference sequence). V shed 4 bases and J shed 10 bases, with 15 bases lying between them. CDR3: CATSIPSGTAQYF. The CDR3 DNA follows: TGTGCCACCAGCATTCCTTCGGGAACGGCGCAGTATTTT.

A few counts support this clonotype. The V call is TRBV20-1, the J call TRBJ1-1; unclear D gene. Germline V lookup: CDR1 DFQATT, CDR2 SNEGSKA (reference sequence). The CDR3 extends over 14 amino acids. V shed 6 bases and J shed 5 bases, with 19 bases lying between them. The CDR3 DNA reads TGCAGTGCCAGACACCCGGGTTTCGGGACTGAAGCTTTCTTT. This translates into CSARHPGFGTEAFF.